This record looks at one T cell receptor beta chain sequence and its context. The antigen remains undetermined. Isolating PBMCs gave at least 6 million of these cells per sample. Next came a second PCR, run for about 7 to 12 cycles, which used a sample-barcoded 5' primer along with a J-beta primer mix. At least 2.5 million CDR3-containing paired-end reads were obtained per sample. TCRdb re-analysed the 5' RACE reads in MiXCR, keeping a single row per CDR3 protein. This sample has 1.5 million or so distinct CDR3 sequences, with about 40% found just once. The data originate from a study of blood T cells in healthy people across ages. Study-wide results and caveats: It was held that the diversity estimates obtained from one million T cells were underestimates.

V was pared by 5 bases and J by 6 bases, with 9 bases between. The CDR3 contains 12 residues. Germline V gene lookup returns CDR1 SEHNR and CDR2 FQNEAQ (reference sequence). The receptor was derived from a woman younger than 30 in good health. The V and J genes are TRBV7-9 and TRBJ2-3; D remains unclear. Material: blood. The CDR3 protein is CASSTLEDTQYF. The CDR3 nucleotides read TGTGCCAGCAGCACCCTAGAGGATACGCAGTATTTT.